Listed below are T cell receptor beta chains from one sample, sequenced in a study of shared clonotypes between healthy human individuals. Measured with immunoSEQ multiplex PCR; TCRdb has only the in-frame clones, and not every one. The sample comprises 2 million to 2.5 million clones, approximately 95% of which are singletons, and 0.35% to 0.45% rests with the top ten. Sequences were obtained from naive CD4+ T cells from PBMCs. These receptors came from a man aged 18 to 30 in good health. Some clones in this sample may be carry-over from other donors' samples. Both conserved end residues are part of each CDR3. Each record gives: CDR3 length, V gene, clone size, J gene, D gene, CDR3 protein, CDR3 DNA. D genes are given only for firm matches. Expanded clones get a size class; other rows say once, few or many, or leave the size out.

cdr3_length: 13
v_call: TRBV19
clone_size: once
j_call: TRBJ1-5
d_call: TRBD1
cdr3_aa: CASSPRQGWTQHF
cdr3_nt: TGTGCCAGTAGCCCAAGACAGGGATGGACCCAGCATTTT

cdr3_length: 14
v_call: TRBV4-2
clone_size: NA
j_call: TRBJ1-2
d_call: NA
cdr3_aa: CASSRGRDGYGYTF
cdr3_nt: TGTGCCAGCAGCCGGGGACGGGACGGCTATGGCTACACCTTC

cdr3_length: 16
v_call: TRBV18
clone_size: NA
j_call: TRBJ2-1
d_call: NA
cdr3_aa: CASSPSLTQLGNEQFF
cdr3_nt: TGTGCCAGCTCACCTAGTCTCACTCAATTAGGGAATGAGCAGTTCTTC

cdr3_length: 15
v_call: TRBV7-2
clone_size: NA
j_call: TRBJ2-7
d_call: TRBD2
cdr3_aa: CASSLTSGAPYEQYF
cdr3_nt: TGTGCCAGCAGCCTAACTAGCGGAGCACCATACGAGCAGTACTTC

cdr3_length: 15
v_call: TRBV10-3
clone_size: NA
j_call: TRBJ2-1
d_call: TRBD1
cdr3_aa: CAITPGQGVIGEQFF
cdr3_nt: TGTGCCATCACCCCGGGACAGGGGGTCATTGGTGAGCAGTTCTTC

cdr3_length: 16
v_call: TRBV5-4
clone_size: NA
j_call: TRBJ2-3
d_call: TRBD2
cdr3_aa: CASSRRLAGYTDTQYF
cdr3_nt: TGTGCCAGCAGCCGCAGACTAGCGGGATACACAGATACGCAGTATTTT

cdr3_length: 13
v_call: TRBV25-1
clone_size: once
j_call: TRBJ1-1
d_call: NA
cdr3_aa: CASSEWLGTEAFF
cdr3_nt: TGTGCCAGCAGTGAATGGCTGGGCACTGAAGCTTTCTTT

cdr3_length: 15
v_call: TRBV5-8
clone_size: NA
j_call: TRBJ1-5
d_call: NA
cdr3_aa: CASSWLRGLDQPQHF
cdr3_nt: TGTGCCAGCAGCTGGCTAAGGGGACTCGATCAGCCCCAGCATTTT

cdr3_length: 14
v_call: TRBV27
clone_size: once
j_call: TRBJ1-2
d_call: NA
cdr3_aa: CASSLRTAVDGYTF
cdr3_nt: TGTGCCAGCAGTTTAAGGACGGCGGTTGATGGCTACACCTTC

cdr3_length: 17
v_call: TRBV4-3
clone_size: once
j_call: TRBJ2-2
d_call: NA
cdr3_aa: CASSQVWGSYNTGELFF
cdr3_nt: TGCGCCAGCAGCCAAGTCTGGGGGAGTTACAACACCGGGGAGCTGTTTTTT

cdr3_length: 16
v_call: TRBV18
clone_size: NA
j_call: TRBJ2-1
d_call: NA
cdr3_aa: CASSPVGTGSTNEQFF
cdr3_nt: TGTGCCAGCTCACCGGTAGGTACCGGATCGACCAATGAGCAGTTCTTC

cdr3_length: 14
v_call: TRBV5-4
clone_size: NA
j_call: TRBJ1-2
d_call: NA
cdr3_aa: CASSPREGNYGYTF
cdr3_nt: TGTGCCAGCAGCCCCCGGGAGGGGAACTATGGCTACACCTTC

cdr3_length: 14
v_call: TRBV28
clone_size: NA
j_call: TRBJ1-2
d_call: NA
cdr3_aa: CASSLSGGYYGYTF
cdr3_nt: TGTGCCAGCAGTTTATCCGGGGGTTACTATGGCTACACCTTC

cdr3_length: 15
v_call: TRBV5-4
clone_size: NA
j_call: TRBJ2-7
d_call: TRBD2
cdr3_aa: CASSAPGLAGREQYF
cdr3_nt: TGTGCCAGCAGCGCCCCGGGACTAGCGGGTCGAGAGCAGTACTTC

cdr3_length: 13
v_call: TRBV5-4
clone_size: few
j_call: TRBJ1-2
d_call: NA
cdr3_aa: CASSSQGNYGYTF
cdr3_nt: TGTGCCAGCAGCTCCCAGGGGAACTATGGCTACACCTTC

cdr3_length: 17
v_call: TRBV2
clone_size: NA
j_call: TRBJ1-2
d_call: TRBD1
cdr3_aa: CASSDRVSGTGRSGYTF
cdr3_nt: TGTGCCAGCAGTGATAGGGTGTCCGGGACAGGGCGTAGTGGCTACACCTTC

cdr3_length: 13
v_call: TRBV6-6
clone_size: NA
j_call: TRBJ2-5
d_call: NA
cdr3_aa: CASSYGEAETQYF
cdr3_nt: TGTGCCAGCAGTTACGGTGAGGCAGAGACCCAGTACTTC

cdr3_length: 15
v_call: TRBV2
clone_size: NA
j_call: TRBJ2-1
d_call: TRBD2
cdr3_aa: CASSERSGRAGEQFF
cdr3_nt: TGTGCCAGCAGTGAACGTAGCGGGAGGGCCGGTGAGCAGTTCTTC

cdr3_length: 15
v_call: TRBV10-2
clone_size: NA
j_call: TRBJ2-5
d_call: TRBD2
cdr3_aa: CASSVEAGGQETQYF
cdr3_nt: TGCGCCAGCAGTGTTGAAGCGGGAGGGCAAGAGACCCAGTACTTC

cdr3_length: 13
v_call: TRBV5-4
clone_size: NA
j_call: TRBJ2-7
d_call: NA
cdr3_aa: CASSLTTSDEQYF
cdr3_nt: TGTGCCAGCAGCTTAACTACTAGTGACGAGCAGTACTTC

cdr3_length: 12
v_call: TRBV10-3
clone_size: NA
j_call: TRBJ2-3
d_call: TRBD2
cdr3_aa: CATRRGEDTQYF
cdr3_nt: TGTGCCACCCGGCGGGGGGAAGATACGCAGTATTTT

cdr3_length: 16
v_call: TRBV5-1
clone_size: once
j_call: TRBJ1-1
d_call: TRBD1
cdr3_aa: CASSSEGQGGSTEAFF
cdr3_nt: TGCGCCAGCAGCTCCGAGGGACAGGGGGGAAGCACTGAAGCTTTCTTT

cdr3_length: 16
v_call: TRBV29-1
clone_size: NA
j_call: TRBJ2-1
d_call: TRBD2
cdr3_aa: CSVAFTLAGGGDEQFF
cdr3_nt: TGCAGCGTTGCATTTACCCTAGCGGGAGGCGGGGATGAGCAGTTCTTC

cdr3_length: 16
v_call: TRBV6-1
clone_size: NA
j_call: TRBJ2-7
d_call: TRBD1
cdr3_aa: CASSAPGGPMVSEQYF
cdr3_nt: TGTGCCAGCAGTGCACCAGGGGGCCCTATGGTTTCCGAGCAGTACTTC

cdr3_length: 15
v_call: TRBV4-1
clone_size: once
j_call: TRBJ2-7
d_call: NA
cdr3_aa: CASSQEGSRIYEQYF
cdr3_nt: TGCGCCAGCAGCCAAGAGGGCAGCCGGATCTACGAGCAGTACTTC

cdr3_length: 13
v_call: TRBV5-6
clone_size: NA
j_call: TRBJ2-5
d_call: NA
cdr3_aa: CASSLDRTETQYF
cdr3_nt: TGTGCCAGCAGCTTGGACAGAACGGAGACCCAGTACTTC

cdr3_length: 16
v_call: TRBV11-3
clone_size: once
j_call: TRBJ2-6
d_call: NA
cdr3_aa: CASSPGGAEGRSVLTF
cdr3_nt: TGTGCCAGCAGCCCCGGAGGGGCAGAAGGAAGATCCGTCCTGACTTTC

cdr3_length: 14
v_call: TRBV4-1
clone_size: NA
j_call: TRBJ1-2
d_call: TRBD1
cdr3_aa: CASSHETGGRGYTF
cdr3_nt: TGCGCCAGCAGCCACGAGACAGGGGGCCGGGGCTACACCTTC

cdr3_length: 14
v_call: TRBV28
clone_size: few
j_call: TRBJ1-5
d_call: NA
cdr3_aa: CASSSTPGHQPQHF
cdr3_nt: TGTGCCAGCAGTTCTACACCGGGCCATCAGCCCCAGCATTTT

cdr3_length: 15
v_call: TRBV6-1
clone_size: NA
j_call: TRBJ1-3
d_call: NA
cdr3_aa: CASSERTGTGNTIYF
cdr3_nt: TGTGCCAGCAGTGAAAGGACGGGGACTGGAAACACCATATATTTT

cdr3_length: 16
v_call: TRBV7-9
clone_size: NA
j_call: TRBJ2-7
d_call: TRBD1
cdr3_aa: CASSPTDRDGTYEQYF
cdr3_nt: TGTGCCAGCAGCCCAACAGACAGGGATGGCACCTACGAGCAGTACTTC

cdr3_length: 11
v_call: TRBV2
clone_size: once
j_call: TRBJ2-3
d_call: NA
cdr3_aa: CASLSTDTQYF
cdr3_nt: TGTGCCAGCTTAAGCACAGATACGCAGTATTTT

cdr3_length: 15
v_call: TRBV11-2
clone_size: NA
j_call: TRBJ2-3
d_call: NA
cdr3_aa: CASSLGRSGTVAQYF
cdr3_nt: TGTGCCAGCAGCTTAGGACGTTCCGGGACTGTGGCGCAGTATTTT

cdr3_length: 16
v_call: TRBV6-6
clone_size: NA
j_call: TRBJ2-2
d_call: TRBD2
cdr3_aa: CASSSGLARNTGELFF
cdr3_nt: TGTGCCAGCAGTTCCGGACTAGCGAGGAACACCGGGGAGCTGTTTTTT

cdr3_length: 17
v_call: TRBV5-1
clone_size: NA
j_call: TRBJ2-7
d_call: NA
cdr3_aa: CASSLDGSGTGSYEQYF
cdr3_nt: TGCGCCAGCAGCTTGGATGGTAGTGGGACGGGAAGCTACGAGCAGTACTTC

cdr3_length: 15
v_call: TRBV19
clone_size: NA
j_call: TRBJ2-7
d_call: NA
cdr3_aa: CASSLRGSRSYEQYF
cdr3_nt: TGTGCCAGTAGTCTCAGGGGTAGTAGGTCCTACGAGCAGTACTTC

cdr3_length: 13
v_call: TRBV6-6
clone_size: NA
j_call: TRBJ2-7
d_call: TRBD2
cdr3_aa: CASSWGGEYEQYF
cdr3_nt: TGTGCCAGCAGTTGGGGGGGGGAATACGAGCAGTACTTC

cdr3_length: 15
v_call: TRBV28
clone_size: NA
j_call: TRBJ2-3
d_call: NA
cdr3_aa: CASSLQDFNRDTQYF
cdr3_nt: TGTGCCAGCAGTTTACAGGACTTTAATCGAGATACGCAGTATTTT

cdr3_length: 14
v_call: TRBV11-2
clone_size: NA
j_call: TRBJ2-7
d_call: TRBD2
cdr3_aa: CASSLIAGVVEQYF
cdr3_nt: TGTGCCAGCAGCTTGATAGCGGGAGTGGTTGAGCAGTACTTC

cdr3_length: 17
v_call: TRBV4-3
clone_size: NA
j_call: TRBJ1-4
d_call: NA
cdr3_aa: CASSQEGRTAIPQKLFF
cdr3_nt: TGCGCCAGCAGCCAAGAAGGGCGGACAGCGATCCCTCAAAAACTGTTTTTT

cdr3_length: 10
v_call: TRBV29-1
clone_size: NA
j_call: TRBJ1-1
d_call: NA
cdr3_aa: CSVDGPAAFF
cdr3_nt: TGCAGCGTTGATGGGCCGGCAGCTTTCTTT

cdr3_length: 13
v_call: TRBV2
clone_size: NA
j_call: TRBJ2-7
d_call: TRBD1
cdr3_aa: CASRYRGYGEQYF
cdr3_nt: TGTGCCAGCAGGTACAGGGGGTATGGCGAGCAGTACTTC

cdr3_length: 14
v_call: TRBV28
clone_size: NA
j_call: TRBJ2-3
d_call: NA
cdr3_aa: CASSLLGDTDTQYF
cdr3_nt: TGTGCCAGCAGTTTACTTGGGGACACAGATACGCAGTATTTT

cdr3_length: 16
v_call: TRBV5-1
clone_size: NA
j_call: TRBJ2-7
d_call: NA
cdr3_aa: CASSPTWTATTYEQYF
cdr3_nt: TGCGCCAGCAGCCCTACATGGACAGCAACCACCTACGAGCAGTACTTC

cdr3_length: 14
v_call: TRBV9
clone_size: NA
j_call: TRBJ2-3
d_call: NA
cdr3_aa: CASSVDAYADTQYF
cdr3_nt: TGTGCCAGCAGCGTAGATGCTTACGCAGATACGCAGTATTTT

cdr3_length: 15
v_call: TRBV6-1
clone_size: once
j_call: TRBJ2-7
d_call: NA
cdr3_aa: CASSEVFRVWYEQYF
cdr3_nt: TGTGCCAGCAGTGAAGTTTTCAGGGTTTGGTACGAGCAGTACTTC

cdr3_length: 14
v_call: TRBV7-9
clone_size: NA
j_call: TRBJ2-7
d_call: NA
cdr3_aa: CASSLQGSSYEQYF
cdr3_nt: TGTGCCAGCAGCCTACAAGGGAGCTCCTACGAGCAGTACTTC

cdr3_length: 14
v_call: TRBV27
clone_size: NA
j_call: TRBJ1-1
d_call: NA
cdr3_aa: CASSLSGVNTEAFF
cdr3_nt: TGTGCCAGCAGTTTATCGGGGGTGAACACTGAAGCTTTCTTT

cdr3_length: 15
v_call: TRBV7-9
clone_size: NA
j_call: TRBJ2-1
d_call: NA
cdr3_aa: CASSLGRLAASEQFF
cdr3_nt: TGTGCCAGCAGCCTAGGTAGGCTAGCCGCCAGTGAGCAGTTCTTC

cdr3_length: 15
v_call: TRBV19
clone_size: NA
j_call: TRBJ2-1
d_call: NA
cdr3_aa: CASSIGGATYNEQFF
cdr3_nt: TGTGCCAGTAGTATAGGCGGGGCTACCTACAATGAGCAGTTCTTC

cdr3_length: 13
v_call: TRBV5-4
clone_size: NA
j_call: TRBJ2-5
d_call: NA
cdr3_aa: CASSDRSQETQYF
cdr3_nt: TGTGCCAGCAGTGACAGGAGTCAAGAGACCCAGTACTTC

cdr3_length: 12
v_call: TRBV28
clone_size: NA
j_call: TRBJ2-1
d_call: NA
cdr3_aa: CASSYVTGEQFF
cdr3_nt: TGTGCCAGCAGTTACGTCACGGGTGAGCAGTTCTTC

cdr3_length: 14
v_call: TRBV5-5
clone_size: NA
j_call: TRBJ1-2
d_call: TRBD1
cdr3_aa: CASSVGQASYGYTF
cdr3_nt: TGTGCCAGCAGCGTGGGACAGGCCTCCTATGGCTACACCTTC

cdr3_length: 16
v_call: TRBV18
clone_size: few
j_call: TRBJ2-7
d_call: TRBD2
cdr3_aa: CASSTGVAGSRYEQYF
cdr3_nt: TGTGCCAGCTCGACCGGCGTAGCGGGATCCCGATACGAGCAGTACTTC

cdr3_length: 13
v_call: TRBV6-5
clone_size: NA
j_call: TRBJ1-2
d_call: NA
cdr3_aa: CASSYGGNYGYTF
cdr3_nt: TGTGCCAGCAGTTACGGAGGGAACTATGGCTACACCTTC